This T cell receptor (beta chain) was sequenced for a study of T cells in Graves' hyperthyroidism and ophthalmopathy. The CDR3 regions of TCR beta were amplified from RNA transcripts. First-round RT-PCR targeting the TCR CDR3 was performed with the HTBI primer set. In TCRdb, the multiplex PCR reads were re-called with MiXCR into one record per CDR3 protein. The sample lists some 350,000 distinct CDR3 sequences, 15% to 20% seen once, with approximately 4% in the top ten. The CDR3 has 14 amino acids. The germline gives CDR1 MNHNS, CDR2 SASEGT. Trimming stripped 8 bases from V and 2 bases from J, with 12 bases between. At least ten counts were recorded for this clonotype. Lactation, pregnancy, other autoimmune disease or uncontrolled infection excluded patients.

Sample: blood. J is TRBJ2-2 and V is TRBV6-1, with D perhaps assigned TRBD1 or TRBD2 (6 bases each). This TCR was recovered from a woman under 30 with Graves' hyperthyroidism. The chain's CDR3 is CASRKGGNTGELFF. The CDR3 nucleotides are TGTGCCAGCCGTAAGGGGGGAAACACCGGGGAGCTGTTTTTT.